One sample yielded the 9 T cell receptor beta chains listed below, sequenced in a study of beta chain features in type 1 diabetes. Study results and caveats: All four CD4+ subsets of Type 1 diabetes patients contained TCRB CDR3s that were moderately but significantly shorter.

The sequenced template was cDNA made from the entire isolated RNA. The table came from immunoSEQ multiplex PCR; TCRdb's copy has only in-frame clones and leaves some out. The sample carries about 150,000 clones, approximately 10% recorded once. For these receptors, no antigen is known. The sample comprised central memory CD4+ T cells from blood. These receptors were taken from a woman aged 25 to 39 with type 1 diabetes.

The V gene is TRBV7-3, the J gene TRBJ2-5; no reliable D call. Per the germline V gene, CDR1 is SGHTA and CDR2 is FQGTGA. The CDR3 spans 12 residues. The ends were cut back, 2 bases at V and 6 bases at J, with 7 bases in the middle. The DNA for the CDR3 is TGTGCCAGCAGCTTAGGCCTTCAGACCCAGTACTTC. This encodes CASSLGLQTQYF.

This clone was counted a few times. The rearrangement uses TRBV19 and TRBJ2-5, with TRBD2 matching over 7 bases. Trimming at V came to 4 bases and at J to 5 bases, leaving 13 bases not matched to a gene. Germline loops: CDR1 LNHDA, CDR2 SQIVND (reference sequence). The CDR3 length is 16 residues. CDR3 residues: CASSSRGLSHRETQYF. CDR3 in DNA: TGTGCCAGTAGTAGTCGGGGACTATCTCATCGGGAGACCCAGTACTTC.

The CDR3 loop is CASSVYLYEQYF. The CDR3 DNA reads TGTGCCAGCAGTGTGTATCTATACGAGCAGTACTTC. The chain uses TRBV28 and TRBJ2-7; D gene ambiguous. Looked up from germline, CDR1 is MDHEN and CDR2 is SYDVKM. V dropped 5 bases and J dropped 4 bases, with 9 bases sitting between them. The CDR3 spans 12 residues.

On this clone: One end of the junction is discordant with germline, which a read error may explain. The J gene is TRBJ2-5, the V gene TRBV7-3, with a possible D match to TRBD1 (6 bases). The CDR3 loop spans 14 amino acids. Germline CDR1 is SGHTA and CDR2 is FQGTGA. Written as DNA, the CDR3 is TGCGCCAGCAGCCAGGGACACAGGGAAGAGACCCAGTACTTC. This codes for CASSQGHREETQYF.

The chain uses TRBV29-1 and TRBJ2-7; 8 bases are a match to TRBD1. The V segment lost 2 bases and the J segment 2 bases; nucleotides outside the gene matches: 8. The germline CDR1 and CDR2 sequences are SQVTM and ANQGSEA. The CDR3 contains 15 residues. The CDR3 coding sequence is TGCAGCGTTGAAACACGCCAGGGGGCCGCCTACGAGCAGTACTTC. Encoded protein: CSVETRQGAAYEQYF.

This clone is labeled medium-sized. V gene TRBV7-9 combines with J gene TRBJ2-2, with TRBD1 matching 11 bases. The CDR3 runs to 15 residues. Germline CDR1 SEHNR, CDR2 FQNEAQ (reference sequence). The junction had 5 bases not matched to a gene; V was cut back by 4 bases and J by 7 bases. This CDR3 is CASSWTGGTGGELFF. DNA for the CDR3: TGTGCCAGCAGCTGGACAGGGGGCACTGGCGGGGAGCTGTTTTTT.

CDR3 coding DNA: TGTGCCAGCAGTTTCCTGGACAGGGGCCACGAGCAGTACTTC. Protein: CASSFLDRGHEQYF. The rearrangement joins TRBV27 to TRBJ2-7, with 9 bases that match TRBD1. The length of the CDR3 is 14 residues. Germline V gives CDR1 MNHEY, CDR2 SMNVEV (reference sequence). With 3 bases clipped from V and 5 bases from J, the junction kept 5 bases outside the gene matches.

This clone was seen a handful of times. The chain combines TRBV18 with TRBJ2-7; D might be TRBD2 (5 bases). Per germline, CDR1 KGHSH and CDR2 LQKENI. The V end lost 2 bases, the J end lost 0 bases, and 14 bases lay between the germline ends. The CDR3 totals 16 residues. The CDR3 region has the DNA TGTGCCAGCTCACCAAATAACGGGATGAGCTCCTACGAGCAGTACTTC. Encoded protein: CASSPNNGMSSYEQYF.

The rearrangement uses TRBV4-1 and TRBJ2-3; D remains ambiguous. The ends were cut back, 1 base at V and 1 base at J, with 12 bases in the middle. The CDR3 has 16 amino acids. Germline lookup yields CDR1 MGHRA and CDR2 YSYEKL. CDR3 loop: CASSQVSLRGTDTQYF. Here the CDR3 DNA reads TGCGCCAGCAGCCAAGTTTCGCTACGAGGCACAGATACGCAGTATTTT.